Reported below is one TCR beta chain. Its specificity is unknown. Germline lookup yields CDR1 LGHNA and CDR2 YSLEER. There are 15 residues in the CDR3. V dropped 4 bases and J dropped 4; count of bases not matched to a gene: 3. The record originates from a study of Tregs in tolerant kidney transplant recipients. Across the whole study: Related graft donors supplied nonmyeloablative bone marrow transplants, and mixed chimerism was transient. Overall study results and limits: Donor-specific Treg expansion exceeded global Treg expansion in tolerant patients, suggesting antigen drive. For some patients, primers changed over time, blocking nucleotide-level comparison.

The protocol was immunoSEQ multiplex PCR, while the TCRdb copy is restricted to in-frame clones and leaves out a portion. The sample consists of 85,000 to 100,000 clones, 80% to 95% of them appearing once. Unstimulated Tregs (CD4+CD25+CD127-) and CD4+CD25- non-Tregs were sorted from PBMCs. The V gene is TRBV4-3, the J gene TRBJ2-7; 14 nucleotides align to TRBD2. The sequencing used CD4+ T cells from blood, collected before the transplant. The source is a human donor who received a combined kidney and bone marrow transplant. The CDR3 region is CASSRTSGRTYEQYF. The CDR3 bases are TGCGCCAGCAGCCGGACTAGCGGGAGGACTTACGAGCAGTACTTC.